Listed here is a single T cell receptor beta chain. Unmatched junction bases numbered 10, after V lost 3 bases and J lost 1 base. Germline V CDR1 and CDR2: MGHDK, SYGVNS. CDR3 length equals 18 residues. Methods used by the authors: Nucleated cell counts were estimated from reference gene primer amplification. The method was immunoSEQ multiplex PCR; TCRdb's version includes in-frame clones alone and lacks a portion of them. D and trimming come from the DNA, and the V and J calls and clone size come from that table. The sample lists 200,000 to 300,000 clones, about 87% seen once, with 8% to 9.5% in the top ten. The data are from a study of blood T cell repertoires in COVID-19. For the study at large: The United States, Italy and Spain provided the acute and convalescent COVID-19 samples. PBMCs, B-cell-depleted T cells, or T cells provided the cDNA or gDNA that made up the material.

This clonotype was obtained from a human donor in a cohort sampled during active COVID-19. The chain joins TRBV25-1 to TRBJ2-1, with TRBD2 identical over 9 bases. Sequencing was done on a sample of peripheral blood. The CDR3 loop is CASSDLGAGGLSYNEQFF. The CDR3, as DNA: TGTGCCAGCAGTGACCTTGGGGCGGGGGGGTTATCCTACAATGAGCAGTTCTTC.